A selection of T cell receptor beta chains follows, all from one sample in a study of blood T cell repertoires in COVID-19. Clones were read by immunoSEQ multiplex PCR, and TCRdb kept only the in-frame ones, dropping some. The sample lists 95,000 to 100,000 clones, around 87% occurring once. The sequencing input was peripheral blood. Receptor source: a woman in her 30s with acute or convalescent COVID-19. CDR3s include the opening cysteine and the closing phenylalanine or tryptophan. The D gene is left open where the match is weak. Clone sizes are given selectively: once, few, many, or a class where the clone is expanded.

j_call clone_size v_call d_call cdr3_aa cdr3_nt
TRBJ2-3 NA TRBV28 NA CASRPRGSPAQDTQYF TGTGCCAGCAGACCAAGGGGGAGTCCGGCCCAAGATACGCAGTATTTT
TRBJ1-5 NA TRBV4-1 TRBD1 CASSQVGGGANQPQHF TGCGCCAGCAGCCAAGTAGGGGGCGGGGCCAATCAGCCCCAGCATTTT
TRBJ2-7 NA TRBV2 NA CASLGLPGIEQYF TGTGCCAGCCTGGGACTGCCTGGTATCGAGCAGTACTTC
TRBJ1-5 once TRBV6-5 NA CASSYQGNQPQHF TGTGCCAGCAGTTACCAGGGGAATCAGCCCCAGCATTTT
TRBJ2-1 once TRBV20-1 TRBD1 CSASTTGTGPNEQFF TGCAGTGCTAGTACAACCGGGACAGGGCCCAATGAGCAGTTCTTC
TRBJ1-5 few TRBV27 NA CASSFAPGTGGNQPQHF TGTGCCAGCAGTTTCGCTCCCGGGACTGGGGGCAATCAGCCCCAGCATTTT
TRBJ2-3 many TRBV5-8 NA CASSLGGLLDTQYF TGTGCCAGCAGCTTAGGAGGGCTTCTAGATACGCAGTATTTT
TRBJ2-4 NA TRBV28 NA CASSLVTQDIQYF TGTGCCAGCAGCCTCGTAACACAGGACATTCAGTACTTC
TRBJ2-7 NA TRBV10-3 TRBD2 CAIAGTSGGYEQYF TGTGCCATCGCCGGGACTAGCGGTGGCTACGAGCAGTACTTC
TRBJ2-7 NA TRBV10-1 NA CASSGGLSREQYF TGCGCCAGCAGTGGGGGACTCTCTAGGGAGCAGTACTTC